The rows below give T cell receptor beta chains drawn from one sample of a study of T-cell memory formation after mild COVID-19. A single record per CDR3 protein comes from TCRdb applying MiXCR to the 5' RACE reads. Altogether approximately 570,000 distinct CDR3 sequences are present, more than 15% being singletons, with the ten largest covering more than 10%. Sequenced input: PBMCs or a T cell subset sorted from them (not recorded which). These receptors were obtained from an adult woman who had mild COVID-19 (a few samples of this study predate the infection). Cell type and time point are not known. CDR3s include the opening cysteine and the closing phenylalanine or tryptophan. The D gene is left open where the match is weak. Clone size is stated in some rows and not others, as once, few, many or a class when expanded.

TRBJ1-1,-,few,TRBV7-9,CASSLASTNTEAFF,TGTGCCAGCAGCTTAGCCTCGACAAACACTGAAGCTTTCTTT
TRBJ2-7,-,-,TRBV5-1,CASSLAFGRGGSEQYF,TGCGCCAGCAGCTTGGCCTTCGGCAGGGGAGGAAGCGAGCAGTACTTC
TRBJ1-1,-,-,TRBV27,CASSLFNQDKAFF,TGTGCCAGCAGTTTATTCAACCAGGATAAAGCTTTCTTT
TRBJ2-1,TRBD2,-,TRBV20-1,CSARDRLLTSGRGNEQFF,TGCAGTGCTAGAGATAGGCTCTTGACTAGCGGGAGGGGGAATGAGCAGTTCTTC
TRBJ2-1,TRBD2,-,TRBV20-1,CSAPQISGGGNEQFF,TGCAGTGCTCCCCAGATTAGCGGGGGTGGAAATGAGCAGTTCTTC
TRBJ2-5,TRBD1,few,TRBV18,CASSPGRDRIGETQYF,TGTGCCAGCTCACCTGGACGGGACAGGATAGGAGAGACCCAGTACTTC
TRBJ2-5,TRBD1,-,TRBV29-1,CSVDWPTGTGELETQYF,TGCAGCGTTGACTGGCCGACCGGGACAGGGGAGTTAGAGACCCAGTACTTC
TRBJ2-3,TRBD1,-,TRBV2,CASSVAGTGISDTQYF,TGTGCCAGCAGTGTAGCCGGGACAGGGATTTCAGATACGCAGTATTTT
TRBJ2-7,-,many,TRBV19,CASSPGPSYEQYF,TGTGCCAGCAGCCCGGGTCCGAGCTACGAGCAGTACTTC
TRBJ1-3,-,few,TRBV14,CASSQSGGNTIYF,TGTGCCAGCAGCCAAAGCGGTGGAAACACCATATATTTT
TRBJ1-2,-,few,TRBV18,CASSPPMREGYGYTF,TGTGCCAGCTCACCACCCATGAGGGAAGGATATGGCTACACCTTC
TRBJ2-3,TRBD1,-,TRBV5-1,CASSLEYGTGTTQYF,TGCGCCAGCAGCTTGGAGTATGGGACAGGTACGACGCAGTATTTT
TRBJ2-7,TRBD2,-,TRBV7-2,CASSYRLAGSYEQYF,TGTGCCAGCAGCTATAGACTAGCGGGGTCCTACGAGCAGTACTTC
TRBJ2-7,TRBD1,many,TRBV10-1,CASSVGQGDLSSYEQYF,TGCGCCAGCAGTGTCGGACAGGGGGACCTGAGCTCCTACGAGCAGTACTTC
TRBJ2-2,-,few,TRBV12-3/TRBV12-4,CASSPVGGGGELFF,TGTGCCAGCAGTCCCGTGGGTGGTGGCGGGGAGCTGTTTTTT
TRBJ1-5,-,-,TRBV7-9,CASSPGTWGNQPQHF,TGTGCCAGCAGCCCCGGGACATGGGGCAATCAGCCCCAGCATTTT
TRBJ2-3,TRBD2,-,TRBV5-1,CASSTGLAGVRTDTQYF,TGCGCCAGCAGCACTGGACTAGCGGGGGTCCGCACAGATACGCAGTATTTT
TRBJ2-1,-,few,TRBV20-1,CSAGDLNEQFF,TGCAGTGCTGGGGATTTGAATGAGCAGTTCTTC
TRBJ1-1,-,few,TRBV7-2,CASSFWGARNTEAFF,TGTGCCAGCAGCTTCTGGGGGGCTCGGAACACTGAAGCTTTCTTT
TRBJ2-2,-,many,TRBV5-6,CASSLDRNGELFF,TGTGCCAGCAGCTTGGACAGAAACGGGGAGCTGTTTTTT
TRBJ2-7,-,-,TRBV12-3/TRBV12-4,CASSPSQVSYEQYF,TGTGCCAGCAGTCCCTCCCAGGTCTCCTACGAGCAGTACTTC
TRBJ2-5,-,-,TRBV6-2/TRBV6-3,CASSYTMETQYF,TGTGCCAGCAGTTATACCATGGAGACCCAGTACTTC
TRBJ2-5,-,few,TRBV2,CASSEETGYRPSQYF,TGTGCCAGCAGTGAAGAAACAGGGTACCGTCCGTCCCAGTACTTC
TRBJ2-3,TRBD2,-,TRBV11-2,CASSLVRLAERADTQYF,TGTGCCAGCAGCTTAGTTCGTCTAGCGGAGCGCGCAGATACGCAGTATTTT
TRBJ2-3,-,few,TRBV20-1,CSASGVADTQYF,TGCAGTGCTAGCGGGGTTGCAGATACGCAGTATTTT
TRBJ1-2,-,few,TRBV5-6,CASSLFTGINHGYTF,TGTGCCAGCAGCTTGTTCACAGGGATAAACCATGGCTACACCTTC
TRBJ2-3,TRBD2,-,TRBV7-2,CASTPLAESTDTQYF,TGTGCCAGCACCCCGCTAGCGGAGAGCACAGATACGCAGTATTTT
TRBJ2-1,TRBD2,many,TRBV24-1,CATRGSGGATIEQFF,TGTGCCACCCGGGGTAGCGGGGGGGCTACCATTGAGCAGTTCTTC
TRBJ2-1,TRBD2,-,TRBV30,CAWSIFGRGGYNEQFF,TGTGCCTGGAGCATTTTCGGGAGGGGGGGTTACAATGAGCAGTTCTTC
TRBJ2-7,-,-,TRBV7-9,CASSPSPGPPYEQYF,TGTGCCAGCAGCCCGTCCCCGGGGCCCCCCTACGAGCAGTACTTC
TRBJ2-1,-,few,TRBV5-1,CASSVRGPSSYNEQFF,TGCGCCAGCAGCGTCCGCGGGCCTAGCTCCTACAATGAGCAGTTCTTC
TRBJ2-2,TRBD1,-,TRBV6-4,CASSEGQGANTGELFF,TGTGCCAGCAGTGAGGGACAGGGGGCGAACACCGGGGAGCTGTTTTTT
TRBJ2-3,-,few,TRBV29-1,CSGPVGGMQYF,TGCAGCGGGCCGGTAGGAGGAATGCAGTATTTT
TRBJ2-5,TRBD2,-,TRBV7-9,CASSFAGGGDQETQYF,TGTGCCAGCAGCTTTGCGGGAGGAGGAGATCAAGAGACCCAGTACTTC
TRBJ2-7,TRBD1,-,TRBV2,CASLRGQPYYEQYF,TGTGCCAGCCTACGGGGACAGCCCTATTACGAGCAGTACTTC
TRBJ1-1,TRBD1,few,TRBV12-3/TRBV12-4,CASSFGGLYRGNTEAFF,TGTGCCAGCAGTTTCGGGGGTCTATACAGGGGGAACACTGAAGCTTTCTTT
TRBJ2-1,-,-,TRBV24-1,CATSEADNEQFF,TGTGCCACCAGTGAGGCGGACAATGAGCAGTTCTTC
TRBJ2-2,-,-,TRBV24-1,CATSASGWTNTGELFF,TGTGCCACCAGTGCCTCAGGGTGGACAAACACCGGGGAGCTGTTTTTT
TRBJ2-1,TRBD1,few,TRBV2,CASSEPGQGAKEQFF,TGTGCCAGCAGTGAACCCGGACAGGGGGCGAAGGAGCAGTTCTTC
TRBJ2-3,TRBD2,few,TRBV4-2,CASSQDSAGGHWPFTDTQYF,TGTGCCAGCAGCCAAGATTCAGCGGGGGGGCACTGGCCGTTCACAGATACGCAGTATTTT
TRBJ2-1,TRBD2,few,TRBV20-1,CSASLGTSGTNEQFF,TGCAGTGCTAGCCTAGGGACTAGCGGGACCAATGAGCAGTTCTTC
TRBJ1-1,TRBD1,-,TRBV18,CASSPPGTGGRAFF,TGTGCCAGCTCACCACCGGGGACAGGCGGTCGGGCTTTCTTT
TRBJ1-3,-,-,TRBV5-1,CASSLDQGLSGNTIYF,TGCGCCAGCAGCTTGGATCAGGGGCTCTCTGGAAACACCATATATTTT
TRBJ2-1,-,-,TRBV24-1,CATSDSSVGEQFF,TGTGCCACCAGTGATTCTAGCGTAGGTGAGCAGTTCTTC
TRBJ2-2,-,few,TRBV13,CASRLAGELFF,TGTGCCAGCAGACTTGCCGGGGAGCTGTTTTTT
TRBJ2-5,TRBD2,-,TRBV7-2,CASSLKAGTSGSGEYF,TGTGCCAGCAGCTTAAAAGCCGGGACTAGCGGGAGCGGGGAGTACTTC